Listed below are T cell receptor beta chains from one sample, sequenced in a study of blood T cell repertoires in COVID-19. Here immunoSEQ multiplex PCR was the method, and the copy in TCRdb shows in-frame clones only, minus some. The sample includes over 50,000 clones, about 82% of them seen just once. The sample consisted of peripheral blood. These receptors originate from a man aged 70 or older with acute or convalescent COVID-19. CDR3s include the opening cysteine and the closing phenylalanine or tryptophan. D genes are given only for firm matches. Size is stated for part of the rows, as once, few or many counts, or as a class when the clone is expanded.

clone_size	d_call	j_call	v_call	cdr3_aa	cdr3_nt
few	TRBD1	TRBJ1-1	TRBV28	CASRPSGTGEAFF	TGTGCCAGCAGGCCGTCCGGGACAGGAGAAGCTTTCTTT
once	TRBD2	TRBJ2-2	TRBV4-2	CASSRSGGNTGELFF	TGTGCCAGCAGCCGTAGCGGGGGTAACACCGGGGAGCTGTTTTTT
.	TRBD1	TRBJ1-4	TRBV28	CASSYEGAGNEKLFF	TGTGCCAGCAGTTACGAGGGGGCTGGTAATGAAAAACTGTTTTTT
.	TRBD1	TRBJ2-5	TRBV11-2	CASSLVKGTEQETQYF	TGTGCCAGCAGCTTAGTCAAGGGGACAGAACAAGAGACCCAGTACTTC
.	TRBD1	TRBJ2-3	TRBV7-8	CASSLAGQADTDTQYF	TGTGCCAGCAGCTTAGCGGGACAGGCGGACACAGATACGCAGTATTTT
.	TRBD1	TRBJ1-4	TRBV6-5	CASSSFRDRAEKLFF	TGTGCCAGCAGTTCGTTCCGGGACAGGGCTGAAAAACTGTTTTTT
.	TRBD1	TRBJ1-1	TRBV6-5	CASTDRVATEAFF	TGTGCCAGCACAGACAGGGTTGCCACTGAAGCTTTCTTT
once	.	TRBJ1-1	TRBV21-1	CASSKEGGGVNTEAFF	TGTGCCAGCAGCAAAGAAGGAGGGGGCGTGAACACTGAAGCTTTCTTT
once	.	TRBJ2-7	TRBV5-5	CASSLGQVSSYEQYF	TGTGCCAGCAGCTTGGGACAGGTGAGCTCCTACGAGCAGTACTTC
.	TRBD1	TRBJ2-3	TRBV24-1	CATSDTPGQGSTDTQYF	TGTGCCACCAGTGATACACCGGGACAGGGGAGCACAGATACGCAGTATTTT
.	.	TRBJ1-6	TRBV6-1	CASSEGVEGSYNSPLHF	TGTGCCAGCAGTGAAGGAGTAGAGGGCTCATATAATTCACCCCTCCACTTT
.	TRBD2	TRBJ2-1	TRBV5-5	CASSLSGGNYNEQFF	TGTGCCAGCAGCTTAAGCGGGGGAAATTACAATGAGCAGTTCTTC
.	.	TRBJ2-3	TRBV7-2	CASSLAGVGDTQYF	TGTGCCAGCAGCTTAGCCGGGGTTGGAGATACGCAGTATTTT
.	.	TRBJ1-1	TRBV5-8	CASSFHGRPNTEAFF	TGTGCCAGCAGCTTTCATGGGCGCCCGAACACTGAAGCTTTCTTT
.	.	TRBJ2-1	TRBV6-5	CASSLSQGNEQFF	TGTGCCAGCAGCTTAAGCCAGGGAAATGAGCAGTTCTTC
once	.	TRBJ1-1	TRBV4-1	CASSQKSQGPYSNTEAFF	TGCGCCAGCAGCCAAAAATCCCAGGGCCCCTATTCGAACACTGAAGCTTTCTTT
.	TRBD1	TRBJ2-5	TRBV7-8	CASSLFIQGEETQYF	TGTGCCAGCAGCTTGTTTATACAGGGGGAAGAGACCCAGTACTTC
.	TRBD2	TRBJ2-1	TRBV5-1	CASSLPPSGGANEQFF	TGCGCCAGCAGCCTTCCCCCTAGCGGGGGGGCCAATGAGCAGTTCTTC
.	TRBD1	TRBJ1-6	TRBV5-1	CASSPGQGAFGYNSPLHF	TGCGCCAGCAGCCCGGGACAGGGAGCTTTTGGTTACAATTCACCCCTCCACTTT
.	.	TRBJ1-3	TRBV19	CASSTARHTIYF	TGTGCCAGTAGTACGGCTAGGCACACCATATATTTT
.	TRBD1	TRBJ2-5	TRBV18	CASSRDRQETQYF	TGTGCCAGCTCCCGGGACAGACAAGAGACCCAGTACTTC
.	.	TRBJ2-4	TRBV2	CASIPTPSGINIQYF	TGTGCCAGCATCCCAACGCCGTCGGGGATAAACATTCAGTACTTC
.	.	TRBJ2-1	TRBV5-1	CASSLDATYNEQFF	TGCGCCAGCAGCTTGGATGCTACGTACAATGAGCAGTTCTTC
.	TRBD1	TRBJ1-2	TRBV5-1	CASSFQPTGWNYGYTF	TGCGCCAGCAGCTTCCAACCGACAGGGTGGAACTATGGCTACACCTTC
.	TRBD1	TRBJ2-6	TRBV18	CASSPTGTGAAGANVLTF	TGTGCCAGCTCACCAACGGGGACAGGGGCGGCTGGGGCCAACGTCCTGACTTTC
.	.	TRBJ1-4	TRBV10-3	CAISERGGGKLFF	TGTGCCATCAGTGAGCGGGGAGGAGGAAAACTGTTTTTT
.	.	TRBJ2-5	TRBV5-6	CASSLGREETQYF	TGTGCCAGCAGCTTGGGCAGGGAAGAGACCCAGTACTTC
.	TRBD1	TRBJ1-2	TRBV12-3/TRBV12-4	CASITGDGSGYTF	TGTGCCAGCATCACAGGGGATGGGAGTGGCTACACCTTC
.	TRBD2	TRBJ2-5	TRBV9	CASTKGLAEETQYF	TGTGCCAGCACCAAGGGACTAGCCGAAGAGACCCAGTACTTC
.	.	TRBJ1-2	TRBV9	CASSVGERDGYTF	TGTGCCAGCAGCGTAGGCGAACGGGATGGCTACACCTTC
.	.	TRBJ2-3	TRBV5-1	CASSLLIGKDTDTQYF	TGCGCCAGCAGCTTGTTAATTGGCAAAGACACAGATACGCAGTATTTT
.	TRBD1	TRBJ2-6	TRBV4-2	CASTLRMGQAGTGGAGANVLTF	TGTGCCAGCACCTTAAGAATGGGACAGGCCGGGACAGGGGGCGCTGGGGCCAACGTCCTGACTTTC
.	.	TRBJ2-5	TRBV10-3	CAISEEEETQYF	TGTGCCATCAGTGAGGAGGAAGAGACCCAGTACTTC
.	.	TRBJ2-1	TRBV5-1	CASSLEFPGSSYNEQFF	TGCGCCAGCAGCTTGGAGTTTCCGGGGAGCTCCTACAATGAGCAGTTCTTC
.	TRBD1	TRBJ2-1	TRBV29-1	CSVPDRTSYNEQFF	TGCAGCGTTCCGGACAGGACGTCCTACAATGAGCAGTTCTTC
.	TRBD2	TRBJ2-7	TRBV5-1	CASSLTSGGAYEQYF	TGCGCCAGCAGCTTAACTAGCGGGGGGGCATACGAGCAGTACTTC
.	.	TRBJ1-2	TRBV10-3	CAISEQGQREGYTF	TGTGCCATCAGTGAACAAGGACAGCGAGAGGGCTACACCTTC
.	.	TRBJ1-1	TRBV2	CASTMTVTEAFF	TGTGCCAGCACCATGACAGTCACTGAAGCTTTCTTT
.	TRBD1	TRBJ1-5	TRBV4-1	CASSRGQGNQPQHF	TGCGCCAGCAGCCGAGGACAGGGCAATCAGCCCCAGCATTTT
once	.	TRBJ2-5	TRBV29-1	CSVGRAQETQYF	TGCAGCGTTGGCAGGGCACAAGAGACCCAGTACTTC
.	.	TRBJ1-1	TRBV18	CASSPNTLRQNTEAFF	TGTGCCAGCTCACCTAACACCCTTCGACAGAACACTGAAGCTTTCTTT
.	.	TRBJ2-7	TRBV5-1	CASRGDWSSYEQYF	TGCGCCAGCCGTGGGGACTGGAGCTCCTACGAGCAGTACTTC
.	TRBD2	TRBJ2-1	TRBV27	CASSFLVAGVGEQFF	TGTGCCAGCAGTTTTTTAGTAGCGGGGGTTGGTGAGCAGTTCTTC
.	.	TRBJ1-2	TRBV19	CASSQRNYGYTF	TGTGCCAGTAGTCAACGGAACTATGGCTACACCTTC
.	.	TRBJ1-5	TRBV2	CASSYLGDLTQHF	TGTGCCAGCAGTTACCTAGGGGATCTGACCCAGCATTTT
.	.	TRBJ2-7	TRBV9	CASSVPPPTYEQYF	TGTGCCAGCAGCGTCCCACCGCCTACCTACGAGCAGTACTTC
.	TRBD1	TRBJ1-1	TRBV2	CASSADRGSTEAFF	TGTGCCAGCAGTGCAGACAGGGGGAGCACTGAAGCTTTCTTT
.	TRBD1	TRBJ1-5	TRBV3-1/TRBV3-2	CASSPDREQPQHF	TGTGCCAGCAGCCCCGACAGGGAACAGCCCCAGCATTTT
.	TRBD2	TRBJ2-3	TRBV2	CASSKLAGGETTDTQYF	TGTGCCAGCAGTAAACTAGCGGGGGGAGAAACCACAGATACGCAGTATTTT
.	.	TRBJ2-7	TRBV5-8	CASSLSAYEQYF	TGTGCCAGCAGCTTATCAGCGTACGAGCAGTACTTC
few	.	TRBJ1-5	TRBV7-2	CASSSNGQLNQPQHF	TGTGCCAGCAGCTCCAATGGACAGCTCAATCAGCCCCAGCATTTT
.	TRBD2	TRBJ2-5	TRBV13	CASSQSGGLQETQYF	TGTGCCAGCAGCCAAAGCGGGGGTCTCCAAGAGACCCAGTACTTC
.	.	TRBJ2-2	TRBV3-1/TRBV3-2	CASSQFRLTGELFF	TGTGCCAGCAGCCAATTTAGACTTACCGGGGAGCTGTTTTTT
.	.	TRBJ2-7	TRBV11-1	CASSPREGVAHYEQYF	TGTGCCAGCAGCCCCCGTGAGGGAGTCGCGCACTACGAGCAGTACTTC
.	TRBD2	TRBJ2-7	TRBV7-8	CASSTGTSGGYEQYF	TGTGCCAGCAGCACGGGGACTAGCGGGGGCTACGAGCAGTACTTC
.	.	TRBJ2-3	TRBV24-1	CATSDPSTDTQYF	TGTGCCACCAGTGATCCGAGCACAGATACGCAGTATTTT
.	TRBD1	TRBJ2-7	TRBV5-1	CASSLGQVRSYEQYF	TGCGCCAGCAGCCTCGGACAGGTCAGATCCTACGAGCAGTACTTC
.	.	TRBJ1-2	TRBV11-2	CASSRGQNYGYTF	TGTGCCAGCAGCCGAGGACAGAACTATGGCTACACCTTC
once	TRBD2	TRBJ2-1	TRBV18	CASSPSGGTYNEQFF	TGTGCCAGCTCACCTAGCGGGGGGACGTACAATGAGCAGTTCTTC
.	TRBD2	TRBJ2-3	TRBV28	CASSSGLAGEFGVTQYF	TGTGCCAGCAGTTCCGGACTAGCGGGGGAGTTTGGGGTTACGCAGTATTTT